This entry features one T cell receptor beta chain sequence. CDR3 size: 12 residues. The V gene lost 7 bases and the J gene lost 4 bases, with 13 bases spanning the gap. The germline gives CDR1 SQVTM, CDR2 ANQGSEA. Using immunoSEQ multiplex PCR, the repertoire was profiled, and TCRdb retains in-frame clones only, with some absent. The table lists about 59,000 clones, around nine tenths of them singletons. This sample was included in a study of blood T cell repertoires in COVID-19. Sequencing was carried out using peripheral blood. The receptor was isolated from a man older than 75 with acute or convalescent COVID-19. The V and J genes are TRBV29-1 and TRBJ1-1, with D unresolved. CDR3 in DNA: TGCAGCGCTCTGCTAGGCCGCACTGAAGCTTTCTTT. Translated, it gives CSALLGRTEAFF.